Following are 31 T cell receptor beta chains from one sample sequenced in a study of STAT5B mutations in CD4+ large granular lymphocyte leukemia. TCRdb keeps only in-frame clones here, not all; method: immunoSEQ multiplex PCR. The profile covers about 35,000 clones, with around 81% appearing a single time and approximately 4.7% taken by the ten largest. The source material was CD4+ T cells from blood buffy coats. The source of these receptors is a human donor in good health.

This chain links TRBV19 with TRBJ2-7, with unresolved D. V was clipped by 4 bases and J by 6 bases, with 16 bases between them. The CDR3 spans 14 residues. CDR1 and CDR2 from the germline V gene are LNHDA and SQIVND (reference sequence). CDR3 loop: CASSTRWGLVEQYF. CDR3 nucleotides: TGTGCCAGTAGTACCCGGTGGGGTTTGGTCGAGCAGTACTTC.

This clone showed up just a few times. The chain is built from TRBV4-1 and TRBJ1-4; D is uncertain. Trimming left V 0 bases short and J 10 bases short, with 6 bases between. Looked up from germline, CDR1 is MGHRA and CDR2 is YSYEKL. The CDR3 runs 12 residues. The CDR3 spells CASSQEGGKLFF. CDR3 nucleotide sequence: TGCGCCAGCAGCCAAGAAGGAGGAAAACTGTTTTTT.

The CDR3 coding sequence is TGCGCCAGCAGCTTGGCCTTGGGCGGGAGTACGTCCCAGTACTTC. Amino acid sequence: CASSLALGGSTSQYF. The chain couples TRBV5-1 to TRBJ2-5; 7 bases line up with TRBD2. The germline V gene has CDR1 SGHRS and CDR2 YFSETQ. The CDR3 extends over 15 amino acids. The V gene end was trimmed by 0 bases and the J gene end by 9 bases; junction bases not matched to a gene: 11.

The V gene is TRBV27, the J gene TRBJ1-6; 9 bases line up with TRBD1. J was trimmed by 8 bases and V by 5 bases; bases with no gene match: 7. This CDR3 contains 15 residues. CDR1 MNHEY and CDR2 SMNVEV come from the germline V gene (reference sequence). CDR3 loop: CASSGQGRGYSPLHF. The CDR3 DNA is TGTGCCAGCAGTGGACAGGGGAGAGGGTATTCACCCCTCCACTTT.

This clone was counted once. The chain is built from TRBV29-1 and TRBJ2-7; D not certain. Germline lookup yields CDR1 SQVTM and CDR2 ANQGSEA. V lost 4 bases and J 2 bases, leaving 9 bases between the germline ends. This CDR3 region has 12 residues. The CDR3 nucleotides read TGCAGCGTTGTTGATTTAACCTACGAGCAGTACTTC. Translated: CSVVDLTYEQYF.

The chain carries TRBV7-9 and TRBJ1-2, with D unclear. The V end was cut by 1 base, the J end by 7 bases, with 10 bases between. The CDR3 sequence is 13 residues long. The germline V gene has CDR1 SEHNR and CDR2 FQNEAQ (reference sequence). CDR3 amino acids: CASSLENSGGYTF. CDR3 DNA: TGTGCCAGCAGCTTAGAAAATTCCGGTGGCTACACCTTC.

This clone turned up a few times. The chain uses TRBV19 and TRBJ1-2, with 9 bases fitting TRBD1. This CDR3 is 13 amino acids long. Germline-derived CDR1 and CDR2 are LNHDA and SQIVND (reference sequence). Trimming at V came to 6 bases and at J to 5 bases, leaving 4 bases not matched to a gene. Here the CDR3 DNA reads TGTGCCAGTAGGACGACAGGGGGGTATGGCTACACCTTC. Translated, it gives CASRTTGGYGYTF.

This clone occurred a few times. The chain recombines TRBV19 with TRBJ1-5; D is perhaps TRBD1 (6 bases). Germline V gene lookup returns CDR1 LNHDA and CDR2 SQIVND (reference sequence). The CDR3 loop spans 12 amino acids. Trimming stripped 10 bases from V and 7 bases from J, with 14 bases between. The CDR3 spells CATTGFNQPQHF. CDR3 nucleotides: TGTGCCACCACAGGGTTCAACCAGCCCCAGCATTTT.

The chain links TRBV27 to TRBJ1-2, with 8 bases identical to TRBD1. V lost 3 bases to trimming and J lost 6 bases; unmatched junction nucleotides: 6. CDR3 length equals 14 residues. Looked up from germline, CDR1 is MNHEY and CDR2 is SMNVEV (reference sequence). This chain's CDR3 is CASSFRAGGDGYTF. The CDR3 nucleotides read TGTGCCAGCAGTTTCCGGGCAGGGGGCGATGGCTACACCTTC.

V usage is TRBV15 and J usage is TRBJ1-5; 8 bases align to TRBD1. CDR3 length: 15 amino acids. V lost 5 bases and J lost 1; bases outside the gene matches: 4. Germline CDR1 LNHNV, CDR2 YYDKDF (reference sequence). Here the CDR3 DNA reads TGTGCCACCAGCGGACAGGGTTCGAGCAATCAGCCCCAGCATTTT. Translating gives CATSGQGSSNQPQHF.

The genes are TRBV5-1 and TRBJ1-2, with D uncertain. V was pared by 1 base and J by 9 bases, with 13 bases between. This CDR3 is built from 13 residues. Per germline, CDR1 SGHRS and CDR2 YFSETQ. The CDR3 loop is CASSLLSDGSYTF. CDR3 coding DNA: TGCGCCAGCAGCTTGTTGTCCGATGGCAGCTACACCTTC.

V and J are TRBV28 and TRBJ1-6; tentatively, D is TRBD1 (5 bases). There are 17 residues in the CDR3. The germline CDR1 and CDR2 sequences are MDHEN and SYDVKM. Trimming removed 4 bases from V and 14 bases from J, with 27 bases in between. In DNA form, the CDR3 reads TGTGCCAGCAGTTCCCCTCTGGCCGGGACTCCAGGGAAAGCCCTCCACTTT. Translating gives CASSSPLAGTPGKALHF.

This clone was observed a few times. DNA for the CDR3: TGCGCCAGCAGTGAGTCGCAACTAGCCGGGGAGCTGTTTTTT. Encoded protein: CASSESQLAGELFF. The chain joins TRBV10-1 to TRBJ2-2, with D tentatively TRBD2 (5 bases). Per germline, CDR1 WNHNN and CDR2 SYGVQD (reference sequence). The CDR3 totals 14 residues. V was trimmed by 0 bases and J by 6 bases, leaving 8 bases between them.

This chain connects TRBV7-2 to TRBJ1-5, with D unclear. CDR1 and CDR2 from the germline V gene are SGHTA and FQGNSA. This CDR3 spans 14 amino acids. V lost 1 base and J lost 5, with 9 bases in between. The CDR3 is CASSLEGSHQPQHF. CDR3 DNA: TGTGCCAGCAGCTTAGAAGGTAGTCATCAGCCCCAGCATTTT. Drawing the rest from reference TRBV7-2 and TRBJ1-5, the complete variable domain is GAGVSQSPSNKVTEKGKDVELRCDPISGHTALYWYRQSLGQGLEFLIYFQGNSAPDKSGLPSDRFSAERTGGSVSTLTIQRTQQEDSAVYLCASSLEGSHQPQHFGDGTRLSIL.

The rearrangement joins TRBV30 to TRBJ2-5, with 10 bases matching TRBD1. Germline V CDR1 and CDR2: GTSNPN, SVGIG (reference sequence). The CDR3 runs to 14 residues. V lost 4 bases, J lost 4 bases, and 6 bases stayed unmatched. CDR3: CAWTPRDRGETQYF. As DNA, the CDR3 is TGTGCCTGGACTCCACGGGACAGGGGAGAGACCCAGTACTTC.

Note on this clone: One end of the junction varies from germline; a read error may be responsible. The rearrangement links TRBV6-1 to TRBJ2-4; possibly TRBD1 for D (6 bases). The CDR3 spans 11 residues. From germline, CDR1 is MNHNS and CDR2 SASEGT. The CDR3 coding sequence is TGTGCCAGCAGTGAAAAGGACAGACCAATCTTC. Translated: CASSEKDRPIF.

V gene TRBV1 combines with J gene TRBJ2-7; the table names TRBD2, a call not compared with the DNA. TRBV1 constitutes a pseudogene. The CDR3 has 14 residues. The CDR3, as DNA: TGCACCAGCAGCCAATGTCACAGACTATACGAGCAGTACTTC. It translates to CTSSQCHRLYEQYF.

The V call is TRBV27, the J call TRBJ2-3; 7 bases map to TRBD2. The germline gives CDR1 MNHEY, CDR2 SMNVEV (reference sequence). Trimming cost V 6 bases and J 0 bases; bases outside gene matches: 6. This CDR3 has 15 residues. CDR3 residues: CASSPPSGSTDTQYF. In nucleotides, the CDR3 is TGTGCCAGCAGCCCACCTAGCGGTAGCACAGATACGCAGTATTTT.

In DNA form, the CDR3 reads TGTGCCAGCAGCCTAGGATTTGCGGGAGCCCAAGAGACCCAGTACTTC. It translates to CASSLGFAGAQETQYF. This chain uses TRBV7-2 with TRBJ2-5, with 7 positions matching TRBD2. J was trimmed by 1 base and V by 5 bases; bases with no gene match: 10. The CDR3 loop spans 16 amino acids. The germline gives CDR1 SGHTA, CDR2 FQGNSA.

The J gene is TRBJ1-2, the V gene TRBV5-1, with D possibly matching TRBD1 (6 bases). The germline CDR1 and CDR2 sequences are SGHRS and YFSETQ. The CDR3 runs 14 residues. The V and J ends lost 0 bases and 4 bases respectively, with 10 bases between them. The CDR3 loop is CASSLDQGTYGYTF. The CDR3 DNA is TGCGCCAGCAGCTTGGATCAGGGGACCTATGGCTACACCTTC. Complete variable domain (other parts from reference TRBV5-1 and TRBJ1-2): KAGVTQTPRYLIKTRGQQVTLSCSPISGHRSVSWYQQTPGQGLQFLFEYFSETQRNKGNFPGRFSGRQFSNSRSEMNVSTLELGDSALYLCASSLDQGTYGYTFGSGTRLTVV.

The genes are TRBV27 and TRBJ2-3, with D possibly matching TRBD2 (5 bases). There are 14 residues in the CDR3. The V end was cut by 3 bases, the J end by 4 bases, with 11 bases between. Per the germline V gene, CDR1 is MNHEY and CDR2 is SMNVEV (reference sequence). The CDR3 is CASSFGAAADTQYF. CDR3 DNA: TGTGCCAGCAGTTTTGGAGCAGCGGCAGATACGCAGTATTTT.

The chain recombines TRBV11-3 with TRBJ2-7; tentatively, D is TRBD2 (6 bases). V gave up 5 bases and J gave up 2 bases, with 16 bases separating them. Germline V CDR1 and CDR2: SGHNT, YENEEA. The CDR3 spans 15 residues. The chain's CDR3 is CASSRKGGETYEQYF. In DNA, the CDR3 is TGTGCCAGCAGCCGGAAGGGCGGGGAAACCTACGAGCAGTACTTC.

This clone was seen just once. The chain combines TRBV30 with TRBJ2-2; 11 nucleotides align to TRBD2. V lost 3 bases and J lost 4; bases outside the gene matches: 4. This CDR3 has 15 amino acids. The germline V gene has CDR1 GTSNPN and CDR2 SVGIG (reference sequence). In DNA form, the CDR3 reads TGTGCCTGGAGCCCCGGGACTAGCGGCACCGGGGAGCTGTTTTTT. This codes for CAWSPGTSGTGELFF.

The chain recombines TRBV15 with TRBJ2-7, with D perhaps matching TRBD1 (5 bases). V lost 3 bases and J lost 2, with 17 bases in between. The CDR3 contains 16 residues. Germline V gives CDR1 LNHNV, CDR2 YYDKDF (reference sequence). The CDR3 reads CATSSRPDNFPYEQYF. In DNA form, the CDR3 reads TGTGCCACCAGCAGTCGCCCGGACAACTTTCCCTACGAGCAGTACTTC.

The chain recombines TRBV28 with TRBJ2-3; no reliable D call. Germline values: CDR1 MDHEN, CDR2 SYDVKM. V was clipped by 5 bases and J by 0 bases, with 18 bases between them. The CDR3 is 17 residues long. CDR3 DNA sequence: TGTGCCAGCAGTCTCAACGGTCTCGGCGCTAGCACAGATACGCAGTATTTT. Its protein product is CASSLNGLGASTDTQYF.

The V call is TRBV2, the J call TRBJ2-2; D possibly uses TRBD1 or TRBD2 (5 bases each). V gave up 6 bases and J gave up 4 bases, with 12 bases separating them. Germline CDR1 is SNHLY and CDR2 is FYNNEI. This CDR3 is 14 amino acids long. This chain's CDR3 is CASRAGTVTGELFF. CDR3 DNA sequence: TGTGCCAGCAGGGCCGGGACCGTCACCGGGGAGCTGTTTTTT. The full variable domain, rest sourced from reference TRBV2 and TRBJ2-2, is EPEVTQTPSHQVTQMGQEVILRCVPISNHLYFYWYRQILGQKVEFLVSFYNNEISEKSEIFDDQFSVERPDGSNFTLKIRSTKLEDSAMYFCASRAGTVTGELFFGEGSRLTVL.

V is TRBV7-2 and J is TRBJ2-7, with TRBD1 matching over 7 bases. V lost 3 bases, J lost 6 bases, and 8 bases stayed unmatched. Germline lookup yields CDR1 SGHTA and CDR2 FQGNSA. The CDR3 contains 14 residues. CDR3 protein: CASSFRDSQSEQYF. The CDR3 region has the DNA TGTGCCAGCAGCTTCCGGGACAGCCAAAGCGAGCAGTACTTC.

The V and J genes are TRBV4-2 and TRBJ1-4; D gene unclear. This CDR3 spans 15 amino acids. Germline V gives CDR1 LGHNA, CDR2 YNFKEQ. Trimming removed 4 bases from V and 8 bases from J, with 17 bases in between. The CDR3 DNA follows: TGTGCCAGCAGCCCGTGGACGGGAGTGGGAGAAAAACTGTTTTTT. Translating gives CASSPWTGVGEKLFF.

The J gene is TRBJ2-7, the V gene TRBV27, with 12 bases identical to TRBD2. The CDR3 consists of 17 residues. Looked up from germline, CDR1 is MNHEY and CDR2 is SMNVEV (reference sequence). With 4 bases clipped from V and 1 base from J, the junction kept 8 bases outside the gene matches. CDR3 sequence: CASSYGTSGSPSYEQYF. The CDR3 DNA is TGTGCCAGCAGTTACGGGACTAGCGGGTCTCCTTCCTACGAGCAGTACTTC.

DNA of the CDR3: TGTGCCAGCAGCCCCGACAGGGGGGAATACAATGAGCAGTTCTTC. Encoded protein: CASSPDRGEYNEQFF. This chain joins TRBV7-2 and TRBJ2-1; the match to TRBD1 covers 9 bases. Trimming at V came to 5 bases and at J to 4 bases, leaving 6 bases not matched to a gene. The CDR3 consists of 15 residues. The germline V gene has CDR1 SGHTA and CDR2 FQGNSA.

V is TRBV4-2 and J is TRBJ2-7; 11 bases are shared with TRBD2. Losses at the gene ends were 3 bases for V and 7 bases for J; bases not matched to a gene: 11. The CDR3 consists of 16 residues. CDR1 is LGHNA and CDR2 is YNFKEQ in the germline V gene. The chain's CDR3 is CASSQPLLAGAKEQYF. The CDR3 DNA follows: TGTGCCAGCAGCCAGCCCTTACTAGCGGGAGCGAAAGAGCAGTACTTC.